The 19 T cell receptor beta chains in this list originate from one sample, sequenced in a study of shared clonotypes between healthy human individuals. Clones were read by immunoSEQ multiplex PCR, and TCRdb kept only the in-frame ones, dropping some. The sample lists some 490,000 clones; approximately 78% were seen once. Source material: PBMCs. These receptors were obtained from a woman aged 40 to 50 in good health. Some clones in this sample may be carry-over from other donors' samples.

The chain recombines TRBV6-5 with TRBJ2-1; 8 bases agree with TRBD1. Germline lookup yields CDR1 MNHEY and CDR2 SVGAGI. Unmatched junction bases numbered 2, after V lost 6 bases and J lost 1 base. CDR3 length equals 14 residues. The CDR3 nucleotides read TGTGCCAGCAGCACAGGGGGGTCCTACAATGAGCAGTTCTTC. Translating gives CASSTGGSYNEQFF.

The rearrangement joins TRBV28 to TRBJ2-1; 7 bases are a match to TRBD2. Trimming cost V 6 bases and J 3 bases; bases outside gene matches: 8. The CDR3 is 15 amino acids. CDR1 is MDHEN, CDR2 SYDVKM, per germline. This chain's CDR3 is CASSLWGGNYNEQFF. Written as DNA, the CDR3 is TGTGCCAGCAGCCTCTGGGGGGGGAACTACAATGAGCAGTTCTTC.

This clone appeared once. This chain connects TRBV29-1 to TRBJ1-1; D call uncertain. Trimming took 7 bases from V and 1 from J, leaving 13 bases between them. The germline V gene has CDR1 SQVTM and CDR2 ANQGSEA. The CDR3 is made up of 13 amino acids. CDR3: CSGSINPNTEAFF. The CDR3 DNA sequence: TGCAGCGGCAGCATAAACCCGAACACTGAAGCTTTCTTT.

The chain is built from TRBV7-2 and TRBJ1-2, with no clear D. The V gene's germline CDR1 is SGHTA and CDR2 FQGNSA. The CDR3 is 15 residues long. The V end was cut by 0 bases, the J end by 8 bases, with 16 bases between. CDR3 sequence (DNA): TGTGCCAGCAGCTTAGCGGGGTTTAGGGAAGGCGGCTACACCTTC. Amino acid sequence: CASSLAGFREGGYTF.

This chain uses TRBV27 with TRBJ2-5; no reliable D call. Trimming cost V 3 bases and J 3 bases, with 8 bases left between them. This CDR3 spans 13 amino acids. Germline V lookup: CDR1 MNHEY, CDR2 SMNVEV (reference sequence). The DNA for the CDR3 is TGTGCCAGCAGTTTCTCTGGGGAAGAGACCCAGTACTTC. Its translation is CASSFSGEETQYF.

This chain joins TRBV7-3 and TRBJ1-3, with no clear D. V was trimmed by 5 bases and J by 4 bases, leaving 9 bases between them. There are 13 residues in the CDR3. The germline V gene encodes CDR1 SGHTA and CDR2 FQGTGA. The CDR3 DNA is TGTGCCAGCAGCCCTTCCGGGGGAAACACCATATATTTT. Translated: CASSPSGGNTIYF.

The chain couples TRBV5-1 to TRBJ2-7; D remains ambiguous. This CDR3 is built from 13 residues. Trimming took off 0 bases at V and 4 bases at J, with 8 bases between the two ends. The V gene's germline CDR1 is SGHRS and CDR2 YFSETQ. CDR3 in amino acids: CASSLGPTYEQYF. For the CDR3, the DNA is TGCGCCAGCAGCTTGGGACCCACTTACGAGCAGTACTTC.

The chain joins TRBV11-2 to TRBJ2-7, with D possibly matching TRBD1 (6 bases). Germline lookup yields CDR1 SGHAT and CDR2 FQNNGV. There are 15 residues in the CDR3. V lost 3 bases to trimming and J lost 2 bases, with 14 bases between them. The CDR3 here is CASSFGGRTPYEQYF. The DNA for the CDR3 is TGTGCCAGCAGCTTTGGGGGCAGGACCCCCTACGAGCAGTACTTC.

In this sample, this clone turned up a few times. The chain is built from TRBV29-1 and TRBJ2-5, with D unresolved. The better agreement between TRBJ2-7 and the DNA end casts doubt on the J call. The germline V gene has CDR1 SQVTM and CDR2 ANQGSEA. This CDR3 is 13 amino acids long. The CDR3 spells CSARTFLSYEQYF. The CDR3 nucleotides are TGCAGCGCCCGGACCTTCCTATCCTACGAGCAGTACTTC.

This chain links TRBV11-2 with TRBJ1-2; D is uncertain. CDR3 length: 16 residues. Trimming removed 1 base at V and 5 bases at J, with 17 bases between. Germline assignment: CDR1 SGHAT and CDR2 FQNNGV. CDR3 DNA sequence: TGTGCCAGCAGCTTAGTAGCGTCCGTCGGGTTTTATGGCTACACCTTC. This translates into CASSLVASVGFYGYTF.

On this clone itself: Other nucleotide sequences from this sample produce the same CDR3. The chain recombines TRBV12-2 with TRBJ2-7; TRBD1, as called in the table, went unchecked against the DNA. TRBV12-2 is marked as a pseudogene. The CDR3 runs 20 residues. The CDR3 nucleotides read TGTGCAAGTCGCCCAGGGCAGGGGGCGCATTTGAGAGTTATGTCCTACGAGCAGTACTTC. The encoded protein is CASRPGQGAHLRVMSYEQYF.

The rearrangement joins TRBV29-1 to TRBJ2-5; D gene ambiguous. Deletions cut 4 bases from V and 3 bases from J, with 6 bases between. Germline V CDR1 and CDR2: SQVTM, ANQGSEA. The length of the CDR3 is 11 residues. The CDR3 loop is CSVVPKETQYF. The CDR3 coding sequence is TGCAGCGTTGTGCCTAAAGAGACCCAGTACTTC.

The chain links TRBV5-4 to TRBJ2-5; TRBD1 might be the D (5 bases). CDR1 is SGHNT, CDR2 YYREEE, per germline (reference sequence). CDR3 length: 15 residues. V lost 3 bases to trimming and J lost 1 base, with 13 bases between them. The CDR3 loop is CASSSSRGGQETQYF. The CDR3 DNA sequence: TGTGCCAGCAGCTCCTCAAGGGGTGGCCAAGAGACCCAGTACTTC.

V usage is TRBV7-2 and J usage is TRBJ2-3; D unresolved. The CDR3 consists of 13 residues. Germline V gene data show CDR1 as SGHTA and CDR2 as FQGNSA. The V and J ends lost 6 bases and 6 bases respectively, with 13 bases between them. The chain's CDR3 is CASRRPPSDTQYF. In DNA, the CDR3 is TGTGCCAGCAGGCGTCCGCCGTCTGATACGCAGTATTTT.

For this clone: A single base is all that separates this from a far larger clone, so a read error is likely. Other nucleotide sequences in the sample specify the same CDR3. CDR3 residues: CASSSWDRGTEAFF. Written as DNA, the CDR3 is TGTGCCAGCAGTTCATGGGACAGGGGAACTGAAGCTTTCTTT. The chain is built from TRBV5-6 and TRBJ1-1; 10 bases match TRBD1. From germline, CDR1 is SGHDT and CDR2 YYEEEE. Trimming removed 5 bases from V and 5 bases from J; junction bases left unmatched: 6. The CDR3 totals 14 residues.

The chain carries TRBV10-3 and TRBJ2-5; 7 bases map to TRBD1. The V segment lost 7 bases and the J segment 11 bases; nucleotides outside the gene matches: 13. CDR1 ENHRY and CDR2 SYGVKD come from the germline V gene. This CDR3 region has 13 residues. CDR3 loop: CAITGTVGGEQYF. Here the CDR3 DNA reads TGTGCCATCACAGGGACAGTGGGTGGGGAGCAGTACTTC.

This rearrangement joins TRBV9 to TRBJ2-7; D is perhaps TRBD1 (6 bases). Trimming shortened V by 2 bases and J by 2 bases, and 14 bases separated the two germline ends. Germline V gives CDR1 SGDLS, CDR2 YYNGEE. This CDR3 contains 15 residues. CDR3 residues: CASSVQGTTTYEQYF. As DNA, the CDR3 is TGTGCCAGCAGCGTTCAGGGGACGACCACCTACGAGCAGTACTTC.

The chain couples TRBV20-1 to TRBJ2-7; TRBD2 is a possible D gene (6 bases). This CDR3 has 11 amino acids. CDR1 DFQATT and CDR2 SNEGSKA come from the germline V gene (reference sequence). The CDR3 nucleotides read TGCAGCCTCCGGGAGTGGGACGAGCAGTACTTC. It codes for CSLREWDEQYF.

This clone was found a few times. Here the CDR3 DNA reads TGTGCCAGCAGCTTTGGTTTTTACGGCAATGAGCAGTTCTTC. Protein product: CASSFGFYGNEQFF. V is TRBV5-8 and J is TRBJ2-1; D call uncertain. V was trimmed by 2 bases and J by 6 bases, leaving 12 bases between them. CDR1 is SGHTS and CDR2 is YDEGEE in the germline V gene. The CDR3 is 14 residues long.